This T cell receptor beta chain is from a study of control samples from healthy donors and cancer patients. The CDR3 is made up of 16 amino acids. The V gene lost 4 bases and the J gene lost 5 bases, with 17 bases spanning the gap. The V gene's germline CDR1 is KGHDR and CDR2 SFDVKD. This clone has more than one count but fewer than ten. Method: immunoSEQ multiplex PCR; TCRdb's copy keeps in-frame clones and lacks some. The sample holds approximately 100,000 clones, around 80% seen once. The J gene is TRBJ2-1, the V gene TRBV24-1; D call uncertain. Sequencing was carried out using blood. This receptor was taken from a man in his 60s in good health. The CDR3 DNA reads TGTGCCACCAGTGAACGGCTCGGGTCTAAGGACAATGAGCAGTTCTTC. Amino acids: CATSERLGSKDNEQFF.